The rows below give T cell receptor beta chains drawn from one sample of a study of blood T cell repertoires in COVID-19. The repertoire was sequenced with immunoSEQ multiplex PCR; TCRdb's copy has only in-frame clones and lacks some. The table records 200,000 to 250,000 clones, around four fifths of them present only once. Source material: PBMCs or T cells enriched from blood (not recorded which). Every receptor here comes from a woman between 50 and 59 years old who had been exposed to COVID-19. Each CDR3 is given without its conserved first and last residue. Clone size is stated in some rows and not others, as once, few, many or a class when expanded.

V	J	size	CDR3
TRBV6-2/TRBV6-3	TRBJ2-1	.	ASSQPGQVYNEQF
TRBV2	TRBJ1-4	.	ASSRGQVATNEKLF
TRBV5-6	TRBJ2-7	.	ASSRDRRPYEQY
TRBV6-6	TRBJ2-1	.	ASSQMTSGGTAMKQF
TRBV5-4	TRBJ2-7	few	ASSFGTGGQEY
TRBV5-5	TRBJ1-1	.	ASSLDGMNTEAF
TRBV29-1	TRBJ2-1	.	SGGGNYNEQF
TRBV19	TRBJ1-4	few	ASSITEEKLF
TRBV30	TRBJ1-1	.	AWSKDRGNTEAF
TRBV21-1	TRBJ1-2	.	ASSGRTPKSGGYT
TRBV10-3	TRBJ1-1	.	AISRANTEAF
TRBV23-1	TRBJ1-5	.	ASSHPQGRQPQH
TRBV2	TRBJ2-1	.	ASRVIAGIDNEQF
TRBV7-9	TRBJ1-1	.	ASSAQGGTEAF
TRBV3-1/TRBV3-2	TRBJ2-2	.	ASSRQGRDTGELF
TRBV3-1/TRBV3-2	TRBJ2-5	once	ASSQASGGVRQETQY
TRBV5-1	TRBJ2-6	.	ASSLQVGGSGANVLT
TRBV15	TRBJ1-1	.	ATSRGEGLMNTEAF
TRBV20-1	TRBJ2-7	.	SASILAGGPYEQY
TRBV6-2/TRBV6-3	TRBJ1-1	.	ASSQGAVKNTEAF
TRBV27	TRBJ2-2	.	ASSLSGVTRELF
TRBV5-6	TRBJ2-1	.	ASSLPRPLELEQF
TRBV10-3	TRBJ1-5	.	AIRSDNQPQH
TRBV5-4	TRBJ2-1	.	ASSPRGGNEQF
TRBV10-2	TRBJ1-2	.	ASSEPRDRGPRGYT
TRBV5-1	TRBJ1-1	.	ASSLEGTPLNTEAF
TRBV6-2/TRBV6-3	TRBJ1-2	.	ASGLPVGHANYGYT
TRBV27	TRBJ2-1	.	ASYNLGAGGNEQF
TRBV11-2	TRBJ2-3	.	ASSLGSGRTDTQY
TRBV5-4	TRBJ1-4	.	ASSRTGGDEKLF
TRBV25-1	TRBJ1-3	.	ASSEYGGGVSSGNTIY
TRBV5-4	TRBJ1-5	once	ASSQDRGSNQPQH
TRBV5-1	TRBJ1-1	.	ASSELQGLNTEAF
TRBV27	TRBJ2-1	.	ASSEPLAGGINEQF
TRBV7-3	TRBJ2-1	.	ASSLMRGGYNEQF
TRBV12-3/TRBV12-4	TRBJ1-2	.	ASSSQIYSGYT
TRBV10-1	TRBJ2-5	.	ASNPGQPGETQY
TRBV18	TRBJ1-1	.	ASSPDRTTEAF
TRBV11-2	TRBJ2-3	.	ASSAPTSGGTDTQY
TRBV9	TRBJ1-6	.	ASSASGQRNSPLH
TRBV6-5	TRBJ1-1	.	ASAQGATEAF
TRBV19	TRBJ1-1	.	ASSNRGSEAF
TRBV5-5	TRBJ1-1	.	ASSFRGTEAF